These 2 T cell receptor beta chains share one sample of origin, sequenced in a study of T cell responses to AZD1222 COVID-19 vaccine. The assay was immunoSEQ multiplex PCR, and TCRdb's table has in-frame clones only and misses some. This sample has 110,000 or so clones, with around 88% found just once. The material sequenced was peripheral blood, taken 28 days after the second AZD1222 dose. Receptors were obtained from an adult who received the AZD1222 COVID-19 vaccine.

This clone has only one observation. The chain carries TRBV5-5 and TRBJ1-1; D is unresolved. The V gene's germline CDR1 is SGHKS and CDR2 YYEKEE (reference sequence). The length of the CDR3 is 14 residues. V dropped 2 bases and J dropped 5 bases, with 13 bases sitting between them. DNA for the CDR3: TGTGCCAGCAGCTTACGGGAAACTGGAACTGAAGCTTTCTTT. The encoded protein is CASSLRETGTEAFF.

The V call is TRBV5-6, the J call TRBJ2-1; D perhaps matches TRBD2 (6 bases). The CDR3 totals 14 residues. Trimming left V 4 bases short and J 1 base short, with 9 bases between. The germline CDR1 and CDR2 sequences are SGHDT and YYEEEE. The CDR3 DNA follows: TGTGCCAGCAGCCGCCGGGGGTCCTACAATGAGCAGTTCTTC. Translated, it gives CASSRRGSYNEQFF.